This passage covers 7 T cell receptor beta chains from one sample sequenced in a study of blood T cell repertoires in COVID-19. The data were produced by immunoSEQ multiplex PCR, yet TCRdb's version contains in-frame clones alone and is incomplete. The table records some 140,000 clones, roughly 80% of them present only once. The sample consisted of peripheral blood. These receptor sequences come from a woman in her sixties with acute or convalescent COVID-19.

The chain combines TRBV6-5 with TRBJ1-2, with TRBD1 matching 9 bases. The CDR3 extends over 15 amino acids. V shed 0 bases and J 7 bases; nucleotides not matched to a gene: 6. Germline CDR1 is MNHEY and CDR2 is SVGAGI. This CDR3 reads CASSYSPGQGIGYTF. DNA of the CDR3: TGTGCCAGCAGTTACTCTCCGGGACAGGGTATTGGCTACACCTTC.

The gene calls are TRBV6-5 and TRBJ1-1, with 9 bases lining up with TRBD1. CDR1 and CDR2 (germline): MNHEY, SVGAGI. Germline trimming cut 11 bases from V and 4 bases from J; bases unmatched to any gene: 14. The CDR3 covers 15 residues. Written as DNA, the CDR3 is TGTGCCTCCCGGGACAGGGCTAATAGGGTCACTGAAGCTTTCTTT. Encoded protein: CASRDRANRVTEAFF.

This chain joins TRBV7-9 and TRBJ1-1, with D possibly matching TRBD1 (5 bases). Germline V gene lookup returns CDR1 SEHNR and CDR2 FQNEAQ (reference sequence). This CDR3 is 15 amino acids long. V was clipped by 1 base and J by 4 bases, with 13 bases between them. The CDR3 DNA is TGTGCCAGCAGCTTAGTGCTTTCGGGGGGCACTGAAGCTTTCTTT. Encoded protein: CASSLVLSGGTEAFF.

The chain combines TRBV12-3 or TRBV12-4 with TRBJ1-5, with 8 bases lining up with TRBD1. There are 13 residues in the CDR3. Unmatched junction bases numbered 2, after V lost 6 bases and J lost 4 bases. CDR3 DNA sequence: TGTGCCAGCAGCAGGACAGGGAATCAGCCCCAGCATTTT. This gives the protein CASSRTGNQPQHF.

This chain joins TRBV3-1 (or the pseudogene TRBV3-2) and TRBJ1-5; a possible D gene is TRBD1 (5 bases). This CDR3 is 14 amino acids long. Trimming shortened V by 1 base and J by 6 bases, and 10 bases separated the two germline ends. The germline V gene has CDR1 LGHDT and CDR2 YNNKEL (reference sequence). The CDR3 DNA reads TGTGCCAGCAGCCAAGGGCAGGGCTCTCAGCCCCAGCATTTT. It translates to CASSQGQGSQPQHF.

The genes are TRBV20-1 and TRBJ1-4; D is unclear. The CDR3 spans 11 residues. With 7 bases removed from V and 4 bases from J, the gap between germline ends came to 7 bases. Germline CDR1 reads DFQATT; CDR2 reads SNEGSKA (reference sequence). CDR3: CSGWLNEKLFF. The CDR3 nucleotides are TGCAGTGGATGGCTTAATGAAAAACTGTTTTTT.

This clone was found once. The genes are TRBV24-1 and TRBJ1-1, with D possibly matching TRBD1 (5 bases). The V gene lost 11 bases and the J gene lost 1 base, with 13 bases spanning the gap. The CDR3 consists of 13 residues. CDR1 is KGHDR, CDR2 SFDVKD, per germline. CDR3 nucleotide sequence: TGTGCCATACGTAGGGGTACGAACACTGAAGCTTTCTTT. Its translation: CAIRRGTNTEAFF.